The clone carrying this T cell receptor beta chain was picked up many times. Its antigen is unidentified. The V end was cut by 4 bases, the J end by 3 bases, with 13 bases between. CDR1 and CDR2 (germline): SGHRS, YFSETQ. The CDR3 spans 14 residues. cDNA synthesis was performed by 5'RACE with 10-nucleotide random UMIs. A single record per CDR3 protein comes from TCRdb applying MiXCR to the 5' RACE reads. The table includes 50,000 or so distinct CDR3 sequences, about an eighth detected once. It was blood bank volunteers in Maryland, USA who made up the healthy controls. It was from 2 million PBMCs stored at -80 C that the unsorted libraries were obtained. This specimen belongs to a study of neurological immune-mediated disorders. Study results and limitations: Multiple sclerosis patients had less TCR clonal expansion than even healthy controls, unlike HTLV-1-associated myelopathy.

The sample consisted of PBMCs. This clonotype was obtained from a man in his fifties or sixties in good health. The chain recombines TRBV5-1 with TRBJ1-1; a weak D match, TRBD1 (5 bases). In nucleotides, the CDR3 is TGCGCCAGCAGCCAAGGAGCAGGGTACACTGAAGCTTTCTTT. It specifies CASSQGAGYTEAFF. Full variable domain (outside the CDR3, taken from reference TRBV5-1 and TRBJ1-1): KAGVTQTPRYLIKTRGQQVTLSCSPISGHRSVSWYQQTPGQGLQFLFEYFSETQRNKGNFPGRFSGRQFSNSRSEMNVSTLELGDSALYLCASSQGAGYTEAFFGQGTRLTVV.